The clone carrying this TCR beta chain was counted a few times. Its antigen is not known. Clinical symptoms, serum thyroxine, TRAb, thyroid ultrasound and orbital computed tomography informed diagnoses. The authors obtained PBMCs from roughly 10 ml of fresh peripheral blood. V shed 3 bases, J shed 5 bases, and the junction held 13 bases outside the gene matches. The CDR3 runs to 18 residues. CDR1 and CDR2 from the germline V gene are DFQATT and SNEGSKA (reference sequence). It was RNA transcripts that yielded the amplified TCR beta CDR3 regions. Primed by the HTBI set, a first-round RT-PCR was run on the TCR CDR3. One entry per CDR3 protein results from TCRdb running MiXCR on the multiplex PCR reads. The sample holds 500,000 to 750,000 distinct CDR3 sequences, more than 13% seen once. The data were taken from a study of T cells in Graves' hyperthyroidism and ophthalmopathy. Overall study findings and caveats: Stable hyperthyroidism was told apart from ophthalmopathy by a model built on 13 V-J features.

The specimen was blood. This chain uses TRBV20-1 with TRBJ2-1; 13 nucleotides agree with TRBD2. The sequence was collected from a woman between 18 and 30 years old with Graves' ophthalmopathy. CDR3 amino acids: CSASAALTGLAGNNEQFF. CDR3 DNA: TGCAGTGCTAGTGCGGCTTTAACGGGACTAGCGGGAAACAATGAGCAGTTCTTC.